This record covers a single T cell receptor (beta chain). Its antigen remains unidentified. From germline, CDR1 is PRHDT and CDR2 FYEKMQ (reference sequence). V lost 8 bases, J lost 2 bases, and 4 bases stayed unmatched. The CDR3 spans 13 residues. All donors participated as healthy donors of bone marrow. At sampling all donors were nominally healthy, likely with unrecorded immune exposures. These data are taken from a study of cytomegalovirus exposure and HLA in healthy donors. 13 Jbeta primers and 60 Vbeta primers were used for the PCR. Profiled with immunoSEQ multiplex PCR; TCRdb holds only in-frame clones, not every one. The table has 150,000 to 250,000 clones, 82% seen once. General study findings and limits: Compared with the roughly 700-donor mean, an Asian-associated ancestry cluster reportedly had fewer N-insertions, according to a later analysis. The authors assumed roughly uniform sequencing depth across donors for presence/absence analyses.

The sample was PBMCs. The V and J genes are TRBV13 and TRBJ2-3; 7 bases agree with TRBD2. This sequence originates from a boy aged 2 to 10 in good health and CMV-seronegative. The CDR3 nucleotides are TGTGCCAGCTTAACTAGCGACACAGATACGCAGTATTTT. Protein sequence: CASLTSDTDTQYF.